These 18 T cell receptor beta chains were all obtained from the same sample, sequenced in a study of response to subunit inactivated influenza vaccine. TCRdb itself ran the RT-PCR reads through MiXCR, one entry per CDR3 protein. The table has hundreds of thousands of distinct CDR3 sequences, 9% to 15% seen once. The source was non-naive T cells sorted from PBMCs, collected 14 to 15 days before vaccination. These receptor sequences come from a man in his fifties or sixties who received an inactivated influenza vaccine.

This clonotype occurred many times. Here the CDR3 DNA reads TGCAGTGCTAGAAAAACCGGGGAGCTGTTTTTT. It codes for CSARKTGELFF. J is TRBJ2-2 and V is TRBV20-1; D gene ambiguous. This CDR3 is built from 11 residues. Germline V gene sequence: CDR1 DFQATT, CDR2 SNEGSKA (reference sequence). Trimming pared 2 bases from V and 5 bases from J, leaving 3 bases between.

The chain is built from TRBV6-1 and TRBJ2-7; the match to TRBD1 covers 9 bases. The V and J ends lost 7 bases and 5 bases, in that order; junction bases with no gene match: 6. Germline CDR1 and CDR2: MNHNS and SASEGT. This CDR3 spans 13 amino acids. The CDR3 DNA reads TGTGCCAGCACCAGACAGGGGGGTCACGAGCAGTACTTC. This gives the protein CASTRQGGHEQYF.

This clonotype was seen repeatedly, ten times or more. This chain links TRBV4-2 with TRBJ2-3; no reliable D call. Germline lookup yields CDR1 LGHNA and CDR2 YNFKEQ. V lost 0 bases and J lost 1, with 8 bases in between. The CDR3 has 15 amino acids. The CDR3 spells CASSQDKRRTDTQYF. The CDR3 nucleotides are TGTGCCAGCAGCCAAGACAAGCGTCGCACAGATACGCAGTATTTT.

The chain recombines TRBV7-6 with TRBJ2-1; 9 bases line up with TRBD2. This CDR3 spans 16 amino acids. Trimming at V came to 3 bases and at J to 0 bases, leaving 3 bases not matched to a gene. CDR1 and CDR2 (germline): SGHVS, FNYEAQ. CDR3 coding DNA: TGTGCCAGCAGCTTGCTAGCGGGGTACTCCTACAATGAGCAGTTCTTC. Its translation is CASSLLAGYSYNEQFF.

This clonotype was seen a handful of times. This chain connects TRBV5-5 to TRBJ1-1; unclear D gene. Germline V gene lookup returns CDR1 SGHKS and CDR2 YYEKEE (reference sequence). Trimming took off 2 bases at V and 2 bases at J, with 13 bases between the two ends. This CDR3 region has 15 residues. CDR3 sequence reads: CASSFGPAANTEAFF. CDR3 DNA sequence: TGTGCCAGCAGCTTCGGGCCAGCAGCAAACACTGAAGCTTTCTTT.

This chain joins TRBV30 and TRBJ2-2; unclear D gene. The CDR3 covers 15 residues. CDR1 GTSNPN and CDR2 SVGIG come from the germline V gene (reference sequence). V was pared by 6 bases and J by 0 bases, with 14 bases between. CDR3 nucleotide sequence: TGTGCCTGCGAAGGGCGAGTTTCGAACACCGGGGAGCTGTTTTTT. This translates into CACEGRVSNTGELFF.

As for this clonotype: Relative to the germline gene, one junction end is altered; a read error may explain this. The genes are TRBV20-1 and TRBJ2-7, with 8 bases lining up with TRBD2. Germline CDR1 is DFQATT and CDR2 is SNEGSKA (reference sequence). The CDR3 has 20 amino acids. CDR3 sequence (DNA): TGCTGTGCTAGGCCAAAACCGGGGGCAATTGCGTTTAGCGGGATCTACGAGCAGTACTTC. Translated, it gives CCARPKPGAIAFSGIYEQYF.

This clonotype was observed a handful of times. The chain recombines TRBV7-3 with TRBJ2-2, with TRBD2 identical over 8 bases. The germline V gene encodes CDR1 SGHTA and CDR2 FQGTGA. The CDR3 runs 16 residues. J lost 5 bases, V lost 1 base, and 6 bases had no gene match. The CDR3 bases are TGTGCCAGCAGCTTAAGAGCGGGAGATGAAACCGGGGAGCTGTTTTTT. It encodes CASSLRAGDETGELFF.

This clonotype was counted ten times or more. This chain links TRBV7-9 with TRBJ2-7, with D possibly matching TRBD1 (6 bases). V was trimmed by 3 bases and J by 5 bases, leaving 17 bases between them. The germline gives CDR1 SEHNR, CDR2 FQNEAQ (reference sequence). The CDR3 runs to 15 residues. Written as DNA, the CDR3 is TGTGCCAGCAGCTTGGACCCTTTGAGGGGGAACGAGCAGTACTTC. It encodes CASSLDPLRGNEQYF. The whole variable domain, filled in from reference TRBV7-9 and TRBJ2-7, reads DTGVSQNPRHKITKRGQNVTFRCDPISEHNRLYWYRQTLGQGPEFLTYFQNEAQLEKSRLLSDRFSAERPKGSFSTLEIQRTEQGDSAMYLCASSLDPLRGNEQYFGPGTRLTVT.

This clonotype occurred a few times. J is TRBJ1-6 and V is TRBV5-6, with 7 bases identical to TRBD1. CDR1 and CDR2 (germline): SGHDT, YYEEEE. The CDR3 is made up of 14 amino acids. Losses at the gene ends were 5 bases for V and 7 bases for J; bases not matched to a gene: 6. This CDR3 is CASRGTAKNSPLHF. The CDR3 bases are TGTGCCAGCAGAGGGACAGCGAAAAATTCACCCCTCCACTTT.

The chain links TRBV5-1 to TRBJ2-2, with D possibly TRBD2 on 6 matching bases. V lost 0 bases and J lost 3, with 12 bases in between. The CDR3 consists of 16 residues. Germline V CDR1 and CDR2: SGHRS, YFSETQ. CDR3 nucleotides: TGCGCCAGCAGCTTGGTGCGGGGCACGGACACCGGGGAGCTGTTTTTT. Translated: CASSLVRGTDTGELFF. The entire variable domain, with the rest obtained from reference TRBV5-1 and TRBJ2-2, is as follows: KAGVTQTPRYLIKTRGQQVTLSCSPISGHRSVSWYQQTPGQGLQFLFEYFSETQRNKGNFPGRFSGRQFSNSRSEMNVSTLELGDSALYLCASSLVRGTDTGELFFGEGSRLTVL.

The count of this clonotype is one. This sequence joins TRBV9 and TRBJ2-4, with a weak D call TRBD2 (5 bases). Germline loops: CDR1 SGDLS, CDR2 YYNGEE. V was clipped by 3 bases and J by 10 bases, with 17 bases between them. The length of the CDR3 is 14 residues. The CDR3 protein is CASSADGRTLIQYF. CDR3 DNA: TGTGCCAGCAGCGCCGACGGCAGGACTCTTATTCAGTACTTC.

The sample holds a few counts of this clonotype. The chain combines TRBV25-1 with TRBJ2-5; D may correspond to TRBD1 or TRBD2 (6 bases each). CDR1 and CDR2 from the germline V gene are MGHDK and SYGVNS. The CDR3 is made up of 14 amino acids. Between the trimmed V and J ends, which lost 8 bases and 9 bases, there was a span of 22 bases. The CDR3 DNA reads TGTGCCAGCGCCCCTCAGGGTAGGGGGGTGGCCCAGTACTTC. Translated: CASAPQGRGVAQYF.

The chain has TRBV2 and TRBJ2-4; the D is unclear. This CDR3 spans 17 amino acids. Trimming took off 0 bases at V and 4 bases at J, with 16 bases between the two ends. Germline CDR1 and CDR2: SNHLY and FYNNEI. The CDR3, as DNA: TGTGCCAGCAGTGAAGCGCTTCGCAGGTTGGGGAAAAACATTCAGTACTTC. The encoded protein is CASSEALRRLGKNIQYF.

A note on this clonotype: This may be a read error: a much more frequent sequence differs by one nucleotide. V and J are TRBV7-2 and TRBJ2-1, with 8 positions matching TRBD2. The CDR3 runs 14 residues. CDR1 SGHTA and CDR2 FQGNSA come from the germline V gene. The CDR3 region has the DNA TGTGCCAGCATCTTAGAGGGGACTAGGGGTGAGCAGTTCTTC. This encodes CASILEGTRGEQFF.

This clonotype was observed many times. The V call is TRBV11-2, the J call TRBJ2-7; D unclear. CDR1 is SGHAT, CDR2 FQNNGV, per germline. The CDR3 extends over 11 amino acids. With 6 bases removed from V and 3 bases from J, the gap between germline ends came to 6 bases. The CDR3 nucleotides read TGTGCCAGCAGTTTACTCTACGAGCAGTACTTC. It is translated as CASSLLYEQYF.

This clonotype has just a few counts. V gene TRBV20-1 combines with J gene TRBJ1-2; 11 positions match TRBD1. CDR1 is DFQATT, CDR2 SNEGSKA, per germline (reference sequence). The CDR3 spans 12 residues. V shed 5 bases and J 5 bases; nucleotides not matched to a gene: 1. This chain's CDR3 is CSAGQGAYGYTF. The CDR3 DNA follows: TGCAGTGCTGGACAGGGGGCTTATGGCTACACCTTC.

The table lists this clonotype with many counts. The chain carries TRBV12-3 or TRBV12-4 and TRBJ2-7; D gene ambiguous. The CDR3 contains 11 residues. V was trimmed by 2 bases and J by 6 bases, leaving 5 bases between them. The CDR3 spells CASSLRFEQYF. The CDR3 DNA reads TGTGCCAGCAGTTTACGCTTCGAGCAGTACTTC.